The entry that follows covers one T cell receptor beta chain sequence. This entry belongs to a study of blood T cell repertoires in COVID-19. CDR3 length equals 16 residues. Clones were sequenced by immunoSEQ multiplex PCR, and TCRdb holds only the in-frame ones, with some missing. The sample records about 200,000 clones, approximately 86% being singletons. The V gene is TRBV21-1, the J gene TRBJ2-3; the D segment call TRBD1 is taken from the table without a DNA check. TRBV21-1 is given as a pseudogene. The sequencing input was PBMCs or T cells enriched from blood (not recorded which). This TCR was recovered from a woman aged 40 to 49 with acute COVID-19. CDR3 bases: TGTGCCAGCGGTAGCTCGGACAGGGTGTTTGGGAATACGCAGTATTTT. Translating gives CASGSSDRVFGNTQYF.